A single sample gave rise to the 9 T cell receptor beta chains below, sequenced in a study of CD8 T cells in ankylosing spondylitis. TCRdb independently ran MiXCR on the 5' RACE reads; one entry per CDR3 protein. The data contain fewer than 80,000 distinct CDR3 sequences, over 4% of them singletons. The sample was blood, either unsorted or a sorted T cell fraction (not recorded which). These receptors originate from a male donor with ankylosing spondylitis or in good health (not recorded which).

This clonotype was seen ten or more times. The genes are TRBV19 and TRBJ2-7; TRBD2 is a possible D gene (5 bases). The CDR3 runs to 13 residues. The V and J ends lost 7 bases and 1 base respectively, with 11 bases between them. Per germline, CDR1 LNHDA and CDR2 SQIVND (reference sequence). The CDR3 DNA sequence: TGTGCCAGTAAAAGCCGGGGATCCTACGAGCAGTACTTC. This encodes CASKSRGSYEQYF. Full variable domain (missing parts from reference TRBV19 and TRBJ2-7): DGGITQSPKYLFRKEGQNVTLSCEQNLNHDAMYWYRQDPGQGLRLIYYSQIVNDFQKGDIAEGYSVSREKKESFPLTVTSAQKNPTAFYLCASKSRGSYEQYFGPGTRLTVT.

Ten or more counts support this clonotype. The rearrangement links TRBV27 to TRBJ2-2; 7 positions match TRBD2. The CDR3 loop spans 14 amino acids. Per the germline V gene, CDR1 is MNHEY and CDR2 is SMNVEV (reference sequence). The J segment lost 5 bases and the V segment lost 9 bases, leaving 9 bases of the junction unmatched. The CDR3 DNA reads as TGTGCCAGTTCCGGGGGGTCCCTAACCGGGGAGCTGTTTTTT. Amino acid sequence: CASSGGSLTGELFF.

J is TRBJ1-1 and V is TRBV5-6, with TRBD1 identical over 7 bases. From germline, CDR1 is SGHDT and CDR2 YYEEEE. Trimming at V came to 4 bases and at J to 8 bases, leaving 8 bases not matched to a gene. The CDR3 length is 13 residues. The CDR3 DNA reads TGTGCCAGCAGCCCCGGGACAGACCAGGAAGCTTTCTTT. It encodes CASSPGTDQEAFF.

There are many counts of this clonotype. The CDR3, as DNA: TGCGCCAGCAGCCAAGATGGAGGCAGGGCAGAGACCCAGTACTTC. This sequence encodes CASSQDGGRAETQYF. The V and J genes are TRBV4-3 and TRBJ2-5; D might be TRBD1 or TRBD2, each matching 5 bases. Per the germline V gene, CDR1 is LGHNA and CDR2 is YSLEER. Trimming shortened V by 0 bases and J by 4 bases, and 12 bases separated the two germline ends. The CDR3 covers 15 residues.

This clonotype was recorded many times. The J gene is TRBJ1-2, the V gene TRBV5-5, with TRBD1 matching 8 bases. This CDR3 comprises 15 residues. After removal of 3 bases from V and 5 bases from J, the junction contained 9 bases not matched to a gene. Germline lookup yields CDR1 SGHKS and CDR2 YYEKEE (reference sequence). The CDR3 region is CASSSGTGGPYGYTF. As DNA, the CDR3 is TGTGCCAGCAGCTCCGGGACAGGCGGCCCTTATGGCTACACCTTC.

This clonotype has at least ten counts. This sequence joins TRBV7-8 and TRBJ1-2; D is unclear. Germline V lookup: CDR1 SGHVS, CDR2 FQNEAQ. V was trimmed by 5 bases and J by 6 bases, leaving 10 bases between them. The CDR3 contains 12 residues. CDR3 bases: TGTGCCAGCAGCCCTGGAGCCGATGGCTACACCTTC. It specifies CASSPGADGYTF. Combining the CDR3 with reference TRBV7-8 and TRBJ1-2 gives the whole variable domain GAGVSQSPRYKVAKRGQDVALRCDPISGHVSLFWYQQALGQGPEFLTYFQNEAQLDKSGLPSDRFFAERPEGSVSTLKIQRTQQEDSAVYLCASSPGADGYTFGSGTRLTVV.

At least ten counts were recorded for this clonotype. The rearrangement uses TRBV6-2 or TRBV6-3 and TRBJ1-5; TRBD1 matches 7 bases. The CDR3 contains 14 residues. Germline V lookup: CDR1 MNHEY, CDR2 SVGEGT. V shed 3 bases, J shed 2 bases, and the junction held 1 base outside the gene matches. The CDR3 is CASSYGQGNQPQHF. The CDR3 coding sequence is TGTGCCAGCAGTTATGGACAGGGCAATCAGCCCCAGCATTTT.

CDR3 DNA sequence: TGCAGTGCTAGAGGCAACGTTACGGGGTTGGCGCTCTTAACCTACGAGCAGTACTTC. It yields the protein CSARGNVTGLALLTYEQYF. This chain links TRBV20-1 with TRBJ2-7; D is possibly TRBD2 (5 bases). There are 19 residues in the CDR3. The germline CDR1 and CDR2 sequences are DFQATT and SNEGSKA (reference sequence). V was pared by 1 base and J by 2 bases, with 27 bases between.

This clonotype was seen ten or more times. The chain employs TRBV29-1 and TRBJ1-5, with D uncertain. Trimming shortened V by 7 bases and J by 0 bases, and 16 bases separated the two germline ends. The CDR3 consists of 15 residues. Looked up from germline, CDR1 is SQVTM and CDR2 is ANQGSEA. The CDR3 DNA reads as TGCAGCGCTAGCTTTGACGGAAATAGCAATCAGCCCCAGCATTTT. Protein product: CSASFDGNSNQPQHF.